The rows below give T cell receptor beta chains drawn from one sample of a study of tumor-infiltrating lymphocytes in primary liver carcinoma. Each CDR3 protein gets one entry after TCRdb re-called the multiplex PCR reads with MiXCR. Among under 30,000 distinct CDR3 sequences, roughly 78% were seen once, and the ten largest hold 35% to 50%. The specimen was liver tumor tissue from sampling region 3. These receptors came from a middle-aged man with primary liver carcinoma and hepatitis B virus infection. CDR3s include the opening cysteine and the closing phenylalanine or tryptophan. A D gene is named only where the DNA matches it firmly. The size entry is marked missing in some rows and otherwise reads once, few, many or a size class.

TRBJ1-1 TRBD1 NA TRBV5-5 CASSLAAGTGGTEAFF TGTGCCAGCAGCTTGGCCGCGGGGACAGGGGGTACTGAAGCTTTCTTT
TRBJ2-3 NA NA TRBV4-1 CVSGPVRGDTQYF TGCGTCAGCGGACCAGTTCGTGGAGATACCCAGTATTTT
TRBJ2-5 NA NA TRBV12-3/TRBV12-4 CASTLTVGGTQYF TGTGCGAGCACTTTGACGGTTGGGGGGACCCAGTACTTC
TRBJ2-1 NA NA TRBV4-1 CASSQGTRRSSYNEQLF TGCGCCAGCAGCCAGGGGACAAGGAGGAGCTCCTACAATGAGCAGTTATTC
TRBJ2-5 TRBD1 many TRBV9 CASSPTGTGPGTQYF TGTGCCAGCAGCCCAACAGGGACAGGACCGGGGACCCAGTACTTC
TRBJ1-2 NA once TRBV5-6 CVSSLVGVGGYTF TGTGTCAGCAGCTTGGTTGGGGTAGGAGGCTACACCTTC
TRBJ2-7 NA NA TRBV11-2 CASTLDLSGCGQYF TGTGCCAGCACCTTAGATCTTAGTGGATGCGGGCAGTACTTC
TRBJ1-6 NA NA TRBV4-1 CASSQGGGHNSPLHF TGCGCCAGCAGCCAAGGAGGGGGTCATAATTCACCCCTCCACTTT
TRBJ1-5 NA NA TRBV10-3 CAIREYEDDQPRHF TGTGCCATCCGTGAGTATGAGGACGATCAGCCCCGGCATTTT
TRBJ1-5 NA NA TRBV6-2/TRBV6-3 CASTLDSYSNQAQDF TGCGCCAGCACCCTCGATAGTTATAGCAATCAGGCCCAGGATTTT
TRBJ2-7 TRBD1 many TRBV29-1 CSVVQGQGAREQYF TGTAGCGTTGTGCAGGGACAGGGGGCTCGCGAGCAGTACTTC
TRBJ1-2 NA NA TRBV7-8 CAGSLEVGQGRRGHTF TGTGCCGGCAGCCTCGAAGTGGGGCAGGGTCGAAGAGGCCACACCTTC
TRBJ2-7 TRBD2 NA TRBV6-5 CASSYSTSGGLAYEQYF TGTGCCAGTAGTTACTCGACTAGCGGGGGCTTGGCTTACGAGCAGTACTTC
TRBJ2-3 NA NA TRBV14 CASSQGPVALGTQYF TGCGCCAGCAGCCAAGGTCCGGTAGCATTAGGTACGCAGTATTTT
TRBJ2-2 NA NA TRBV11-1 CASISAELPPGELFF TGTGCCAGTATCTCAGCGGAACTTCCTCCCGGGGAGCTGTTTTTT
TRBJ1-1 TRBD1 NA TRBV6-4 CACSADRGRRTEDFF TGTGCCTGCAGTGCCGACAGGGGGCGAAGGACTGAAGATTTCTTT
TRBJ2-4 NA once TRBV29-1 CSVEGQGVWGIQYF TGTAGTGTTGAGGGGCAGGGCGTCTGGGGCATTCAGTACTTC
TRBJ2-1 TRBD1 NA TRBV7-8 CASGSLGTGGSYNEQFF TGTGCCAGCGGCTCCCTTGGGACAGGAGGCTCCTACAATGAGCAGTTCTTC
TRBJ1-6 NA NA TRBV4-1 CASSHHLQVVDSPLHF TGCGCCAGCAGCCACCACCTGCAGGTGGTGGATTCACCCCTCCACTTT
TRBJ2-3 NA NA TRBV11-2 CTSSLKHGARTDAQYF TGTACCAGCAGCTTAAAACACGGGGCTAGGACAGATGCGCAGTATTTT
TRBJ2-3 NA NA TRBV7-9 CASSTSNWQSISTDTQYF TGTGCCAGCAGCACCAGTAACTGGCAGTCAATTAGCACAGATACGCAGTATTTT
TRBJ1-5 NA NA TRBV7-8 CASSLEGGGNRPQHF TGTGCCAGCAGCTTAGAAGGAGGTGGGAATCGGCCCCAGCATTTT
TRBJ1-2 TRBD1 NA TRBV4-1 CASSHGDRNYGNTF TGCGCCAGCAGCCACGGGGACAGGAACTATGGCAATACCTTC
TRBJ2-1 TRBD1 NA TRBV6-1 CASRVGTGGYIEQFF TGTGCCAGCAGAGTGGGGACAGGGGGGTACATCGAGCAGTTCTTC
TRBJ2-5 TRBD2 NA TRBV11-2 CASSQTPGGGKGTQYF TGTGCCAGCAGTCAAACCCCCGGCGGGGGGAAAGGGACCCAGTACTTC
TRBJ1-5 NA NA TRBV18 CASSPLQGKPQHF TGTGCCAGCTCACCATTGCAAGGCAAGCCCCAGCATTTT
TRBJ2-5 TRBD2 NA TRBV18 CASSLRTSGSENTQYF TGTGCTAGCTCACTAAGGACTAGCGGAAGTGAGAATACCCAGTACTTC
TRBJ2-1 TRBD1 NA TRBV6-1 CAGRDRTSYNEQFF TGTGCCGGCCGGGACAGGACCTCATACAATGAGCAGTTCTTC
TRBJ2-3 NA many TRBV11-2 CASSLGLPTDTQYF TGTGCCAGCAGCCTGGGACTGCCCACAGATACGCAGTATTTT
TRBJ2-3 TRBD2 NA TRBV5-1 CASSLIAGGTDSQYF TGCGCCAGCAGCTTGATAGCGGGAGGCACAGATTCGCAGTATTTT
TRBJ1-2 NA NA TRBV12-3/TRBV12-4 CTSSLGRGANYGNTF TGTACCAGCAGCCTCGGACGGGGGGCAAACTATGGCAACACCTTC
TRBJ2-1 NA many TRBV5-1 CASSYVGGPYNEQFF TGCGCCAGCAGCTATGTGGGGGGACCTTACAATGAGCAGTTCTTC
TRBJ2-4 TRBD2 NA TRBV19 CASSIEGQGTSGHTAKNIQYF TGTGCCAGTAGTATTGAGGGCCAGGGAACTAGCGGGCATACAGCCAAAAACATTCAGTACTTC
TRBJ2-7 NA NA TRBV12-3/TRBV12-4 CASSLGHGANYNQYF TGTGCCAGCAGTTTAGGACATGGGGCGAACTACAACCAGTACTTC
TRBJ1-2 NA once TRBV7-9 CASSPDGRLSQYGYTF TGTGCTAGCAGCCCCGATGGCAGGCTGTCCCAGTATGGTTACACCTTC
TRBJ2-7 NA NA TRBV12-3/TRBV12-4 CANSLAAGFNYEQYF TGTGCCAACAGTTTAGCTGCAGGGTTTAACTACGAACAGTACTTC
TRBJ2-1 TRBD2 NA TRBV11-3 CAGSAGTREINEQFF TGTGCCGGCAGCGCCGGGACTAGAGAGATCAATGAGCAGTTCTTC
TRBJ1-1 NA few TRBV5-4 CASRSGGNVNTEAFF TGTGCCAGCAGATCGGGGGGCAACGTGAACACTGAAGCTTTCTTT
TRBJ1-1 NA NA TRBV7-2 CACSLNSQNRGAFF TGTGCCTGCAGCTTAAATTCCCAAAACAGAGGAGCTTTCTTT
TRBJ2-3 TRBD2 NA TRBV10-3 CAISDVAGPDTQYF TGTGCCATCAGTGACGTAGCGGGACCGGATACGCAGTATTTT
TRBJ2-5 NA NA TRBV14 CASSRITGCRQGTHYF TGTGCCAGCAGCCGAATCACAGGGTGCAGGCAAGGGACCCATTACTTC
TRBJ1-1 NA NA TRBV11-1 CASSPGLSMITEALF TGTGCCAGCAGCCCCGGTCTCAGTATGATCACTGAAGCTCTCTTT
TRBJ2-2 NA NA TRBV6-6 CASRGGGELFF TGTGCCAGCCGGGGCGGCGGGGAGCTGTTTTTT
TRBJ1-1 NA NA TRBV5-5 CASKPPGYLSTEAFF TGCGCCAGCAAACCTCCCGGCTACCTGAGCACTGAAGCTTTCTTT
TRBJ2-7 NA NA TRBV29-1 CSVGRLEHEQYF TGCAGCGTTGGGCGGTTAGAGCACGAGCAGTACTTC
TRBJ2-1 NA NA TRBV5-6 CAGSLGNRSSFYNEQFF TGTGCCGGCAGCTTGGGAAACAGGAGCAGCTTCTACAATGAGCAGTTCTTC
TRBJ2-7 NA NA TRBV6-6 CASSYGSGGREQNF TGTGCCAGCAGTTACGGGTCAGGTGGTAGGGAGCAGAACTTC
TRBJ1-5 NA many TRBV28 CASSSGQQAQPQHF TGTGCCAGCAGTTCCGGACAGCAAGCTCAGCCCCAGCATTTT
TRBJ1-6 TRBD1 NA TRBV4-1 CASSHHLEGADSPPHF TGCGCCAGCAGCCACCACCTAGAGGGGGCGGATTCACCTCCCCACTTT
TRBJ2-7 NA NA TRBV6-5 CASGHFSYVQYF TGCGCCAGTGGACACTTCTCTTACGTGCAGTACTTC
TRBJ2-1 TRBD2 NA TRBV29-1 CSIEGLAGVPNGQFF TGCAGCATCGAGGGTCTGGCGGGAGTTCCCAATGGGCAGTTCTTC
TRBJ2-1 TRBD2 once TRBV11-2 CASGLELLAGLNGQFF TGTGCCAGCGGCTTAGAGCTCCTAGCGGGATTGAATGGGCAGTTCTTC
TRBJ2-5 TRBD2 many TRBV5-1 CASSLETSGKETQYF TGCGCCAGCAGCTTGGAAACTAGCGGGAAAGAGACCCAGTACTTC
TRBJ2-2 NA NA TRBV7-8 CAGSRIRAENTGELFF TGTGCCGGCAGTAGAATCCGGGCGGAGAACACCGGGGAGCTGTTTTTT
TRBJ2-3 NA once TRBV28 CASRDQLITDTQYF TGTGCCAGCCGGGATCAACTTATCACAGATACGCAGTATTTT